A selection of T cell receptor beta chains follows, all from one sample in a study of T cells in Graves' hyperthyroidism and ophthalmopathy. TCRdb ran MiXCR on the multiplex PCR reads and lists one entry per CDR3 protein. Among roughly 380,000 distinct CDR3 sequences listed, 15% to 20% were seen once. The sequenced sample consisted of blood. Every receptor here comes from a woman aged 40-49 years with Graves' ophthalmopathy. CDR3s include the opening cysteine and the closing phenylalanine or tryptophan.

J gene: TRBJ1-1; V gene: TRBV12-3/TRBV12-4; CDR3 protein: CASRFTEGGEAFF
J gene: TRBJ2-2; V gene: TRBV12-3/TRBV12-4; CDR3 protein: CASSPRATNTGELFF
J gene: TRBJ2-5; V gene: TRBV12-3/TRBV12-4; CDR3 protein: CASSLSGGETQYF
J gene: TRBJ2-4; V gene: TRBV20-1; CDR3 protein: CSARTASGNIQYF
J gene: TRBJ2-7; V gene: TRBV7-2; CDR3 protein: CASKIPEGYEQYF
J gene: TRBJ1-1; V gene: TRBV4-1; CDR3 protein: CASSPVGKGATEAFF
J gene: TRBJ1-1; V gene: TRBV4-1; CDR3 protein: CASSQAVGLTPPATEAFF
J gene: TRBJ2-7; V gene: TRBV20-1; CDR3 protein: CSASRDRESGEQYF
J gene: TRBJ2-7; V gene: TRBV7-2; CDR3 protein: CASSSGDLPYEQYF
J gene: TRBJ1-2; V gene: TRBV12-3/TRBV12-4; CDR3 protein: CASSGGTPGYTF
J gene: TRBJ2-7; V gene: TRBV6-2/TRBV6-3; CDR3 protein: CASRKRQGAWNEQYF
J gene: TRBJ2-2; V gene: TRBV12-3/TRBV12-4; CDR3 protein: CASRLTGPGELFF
J gene: TRBJ2-6; V gene: TRBV7-8; CDR3 protein: CASAGFGANVLTF
J gene: TRBJ2-7; V gene: TRBV7-2; CDR3 protein: CASSMTGVPSYEQYF
J gene: TRBJ2-4; V gene: TRBV2; CDR3 protein: CASSVGTGLPLKNIQYF
J gene: TRBJ2-2; V gene: TRBV6-1; CDR3 protein: CASQAVGDTGELSF
J gene: TRBJ2-4; V gene: TRBV2; CDR3 protein: CASNRLLAKNIQYF
J gene: TRBJ1-1; V gene: TRBV6-2/TRBV6-3; CDR3 protein: CACRDRGVRNTEAFF
J gene: TRBJ2-7; V gene: TRBV27; CDR3 protein: CASSMGEYEQYF
J gene: TRBJ1-2; V gene: TRBV28; CDR3 protein: CASSRGVDYGYTF
J gene: TRBJ2-5; V gene: TRBV9; CDR3 protein: CASSAGGSQETQYF
J gene: TRBJ2-7; V gene: TRBV14; CDR3 protein: CASSRDRGQNHEQYF
J gene: TRBJ2-7; V gene: TRBV10-3; CDR3 protein: CAISDLGGTYEQYF
J gene: TRBJ1-6; V gene: TRBV19; CDR3 protein: CASSRGQVSPLHF
J gene: TRBJ1-2; V gene: TRBV25-1; CDR3 protein: CASSENSGELMYGYTF
J gene: TRBJ1-1; V gene: TRBV6-1; CDR3 protein: CASSESTGSTEAFF
J gene: TRBJ1-1; V gene: TRBV12-3/TRBV12-4; CDR3 protein: CASSYGQETFF
J gene: TRBJ2-5; V gene: TRBV12-3/TRBV12-4; CDR3 protein: CASSPAAGGQETQYF
J gene: TRBJ2-5; V gene: TRBV7-8; CDR3 protein: CASSLAAGVKETQYF
J gene: TRBJ2-7; V gene: TRBV18; CDR3 protein: CASSPFGAGSSYEQYF
J gene: TRBJ2-5; V gene: TRBV6-1; CDR3 protein: CASSERQGAGKTQYF
J gene: TRBJ2-2; V gene: TRBV7-8; CDR3 protein: CASSPPGVAGVRTGELFF
J gene: TRBJ1-5; V gene: TRBV6-1; CDR3 protein: CASRGSWGAGNQPQHF
J gene: TRBJ1-2; V gene: TRBV7-9; CDR3 protein: CASTGSSYGYTF
J gene: TRBJ1-5; V gene: TRBV27; CDR3 protein: CATGQTNQPQHF
J gene: TRBJ2-7; V gene: TRBV6-2/TRBV6-3; CDR3 protein: CASSYSLRDPYEQYF
J gene: TRBJ2-7; V gene: TRBV11-2; CDR3 protein: CASTLNGLEQYF
J gene: TRBJ1-5; V gene: TRBV20-1; CDR3 protein: CSADHGTVGQPQHF
J gene: TRBJ2-7; V gene: TRBV7-2; CDR3 protein: CASSPVIGIHEQYF
J gene: TRBJ1-2; V gene: TRBV27; CDR3 protein: CASSLRGANYGYNF
J gene: TRBJ2-5; V gene: TRBV3-1; CDR3 protein: CATMGGADPSRTQYF
J gene: TRBJ2-7; V gene: TRBV5-1; CDR3 protein: CASSLVASYEQYF
J gene: TRBJ2-7; V gene: TRBV6-5; CDR3 protein: CASSYWDRGSEQYF
J gene: TRBJ1-2; V gene: TRBV19; CDR3 protein: CASIGGQRDGYTF
J gene: TRBJ1-2; V gene: TRBV6-1; CDR3 protein: CASRPHGSQGEVYGYTF
J gene: TRBJ1-3; V gene: TRBV5-1; CDR3 protein: CASSLHGSGNTIYF
J gene: TRBJ2-2; V gene: TRBV2; CDR3 protein: CASSELWGGELFF
J gene: TRBJ2-5; V gene: TRBV29-1; CDR3 protein: CSVRATNQETQYF
J gene: TRBJ2-3; V gene: TRBV6-1; CDR3 protein: CASSRDYPDTQYF
J gene: TRBJ2-7; V gene: TRBV9; CDR3 protein: CASSPDRPPYEQYF
J gene: TRBJ1-6; V gene: TRBV6-1; CDR3 protein: CASSEARGGRARSPLHF
J gene: TRBJ1-1; V gene: TRBV5-4; CDR3 protein: CASSFSVRAEAFF
J gene: TRBJ1-1; V gene: TRBV29-1; CDR3 protein: CSEPGQGALANLKNTEAFF
J gene: TRBJ2-7; V gene: TRBV5-1; CDR3 protein: CASSFQSVRDEQYF
J gene: TRBJ2-7; V gene: TRBV12-3/TRBV12-4; CDR3 protein: CASKTGADSYEQYF
J gene: TRBJ2-7; V gene: TRBV6-5; CDR3 protein: CASSYSNGLALYEQYF
J gene: TRBJ1-5; V gene: TRBV6-2/TRBV6-3; CDR3 protein: CASGLGNQPQHF
J gene: TRBJ2-2; V gene: TRBV5-1; CDR3 protein: CATRAGGTGELFF
J gene: TRBJ1-1; V gene: TRBV11-2; CDR3 protein: CASSSNDKHTEAFF